The text below deals with one T cell receptor (beta chain). The data were taken from a study of cytomegalovirus exposure and HLA in healthy donors. Study background: The approximately 600 first-cohort repertoires shared a platform with the roughly 120 validation repertoires, as reported in a later analysis.

Produced via immunoSEQ multiplex PCR; TCRdb's table is partial and in-frame only. The sample lists about 120,000 clones, approximately 81% occurring once. Germline V gene sequence: CDR1 SNHLY, CDR2 FYNNEI. CDR3 length equals 15 residues. Trimming took 0 bases from V and 7 from J, leaving 12 bases between them. Input material: PBMCs. V is TRBV2 and J is TRBJ2-2, with a possible D match to TRBD1 (5 bases). The clonotype was recovered from a woman under 40 in good health and CMV-seronegative. The DNA of the CDR3 is TGTGCCAGCAGTGAAGCGCCAGGGTTAGTCGGGGAGCTGTTTTTT. The encoded protein is CASSEAPGLVGELFF.